This is a list of T cell receptor beta chains from one sample in a study of CD8+CD57+ T cells in acquired aplastic anemia. In TCRdb, the reads were re-called with MiXCR into one record per CDR3 protein. In the table there are about 260,000 distinct CDR3 sequences, roughly 80% of which are singletons. The sample consisted of sorted CD4+, CD8+, or CD8+CD57+ T cells (not recorded which) from PBMCs. Receptors were obtained from a human donor with aplastic anemia. CDR3s include the opening cysteine and the closing phenylalanine or tryptophan. Fields, in order: clone size, D gene, V gene, J gene, CDR3 protein, CDR3 DNA. A D gene is named only where the DNA matches it firmly. Rows give clone size only sometimes, using once, few, many, or a class for an expanded clone.

clone_size: -; d_call: -; v_call: TRBV7-2; j_call: TRBJ2-3; cdr3_aa: CASSSRQSPDTQYF; cdr3_nt: TGTGCCAGCAGCTCCCGACAGTCCCCAGATACGCAGTATTTT
clone_size: -; d_call: -; v_call: TRBV7-3; j_call: TRBJ2-3; cdr3_aa: CASSVAGTPTTHFF; cdr3_nt: TGTGCCAGCAGCGTCGCGGGCACTCCCACTACGCATTTTTTT
clone_size: -; d_call: TRBD2; v_call: TRBV7-6; j_call: TRBJ2-3; cdr3_aa: CASSHPMTSGRDDF; cdr3_nt: TGTGCCAGCAGCCATCCTATGACTAGCGGGAGGGATGATTTT
clone_size: -; d_call: TRBD1; v_call: TRBV11-3; j_call: TRBJ1-1; cdr3_aa: CASSLALTGSVEAFF; cdr3_nt: TGTGCCAGCAGCTTAGCTCTGACAGGGAGCGTTGAAGCTTTCTTT
clone_size: once; d_call: TRBD1; v_call: TRBV2; j_call: TRBJ1-1; cdr3_aa: CAGNRGWNTEAFF; cdr3_nt: TGTGCCGGAAACAGGGGGTGGAACACTGAAGCTTTCTTT
clone_size: -; d_call: -; v_call: TRBV20-1; j_call: TRBJ1-2; cdr3_aa: CSARMFQRLYGYTF; cdr3_nt: TGCAGTGCTAGAATGTTTCAGAGACTCTATGGCTACACCTTC
clone_size: -; d_call: -; v_call: TRBV14; j_call: TRBJ1-2; cdr3_aa: CASSRSSGANYGYTF; cdr3_nt: TGTGCCAGCAGCCGATCCTCCGGGGCCAACTATGGCTACACCTTC
clone_size: -; d_call: -; v_call: TRBV5-4; j_call: TRBJ2-1; cdr3_aa: CASSITSSRDERFF; cdr3_nt: TGTGCCAGCAGCATTACCAGCAGTAGGGATGAGCGGTTCTTC
clone_size: -; d_call: -; v_call: TRBV25-1; j_call: TRBJ1-2; cdr3_aa: CASRASGLNYGYTF; cdr3_nt: TGTGCCAGCAGGGCATCGGGGCTTAACTATGGCTACACCTTC
clone_size: once; d_call: -; v_call: TRBV24-1; j_call: TRBJ1-5; cdr3_aa: CATSDSARAQPQHF; cdr3_nt: TGTGCCACCAGTGATTCCGCCCGGGCGCAGCCCCAGCATTTT
clone_size: -; d_call: -; v_call: TRBV5-1; j_call: TRBJ1-2; cdr3_aa: CASSLEREGRYGYAF; cdr3_nt: TGTGCCAGCAGCTTGGAGAGGGAGGGTCGTTATGGCTACGCCTTC
clone_size: -; d_call: -; v_call: TRBV5-1; j_call: TRBJ2-5; cdr3_aa: CAGNLDKETGYF; cdr3_nt: TGCGCCGGCAACTTGGACAAGGAGACCGGGTACTTC
clone_size: -; d_call: -; v_call: TRBV15; j_call: TRBJ2-2; cdr3_aa: CASSRVPGEVLF; cdr3_nt: TGTGCCAGCAGCAGAGTACCCGGGGAGGTGTTGTTT
clone_size: -; d_call: TRBD1; v_call: TRBV9; j_call: TRBJ2-1; cdr3_aa: CASSVGGQSTELF; cdr3_nt: TGTGCCAGCAGCGTAGGGGGACAGAGCACAGAGTTGTTC
clone_size: -; d_call: -; v_call: TRBV11-1; j_call: TRBJ2-3; cdr3_aa: CASSPAQGPDTQYF; cdr3_nt: TGTGCCAGCAGCCCCGCGCAGGGGCCCGATACGCAGTATTTT
clone_size: -; d_call: -; v_call: TRBV9; j_call: TRBJ2-1; cdr3_aa: CASSVVNGLNEQFF; cdr3_nt: TGTGCCAGCAGCGTAGTAAACGGACTCAATGAGCAGTTCTTC
clone_size: -; d_call: -; v_call: TRBV2; j_call: TRBJ1-1; cdr3_aa: CASSEALQGLGDTEAFF; cdr3_nt: TGTGCCAGCAGTGAAGCGCTTCAGGGGCTCGGGGACACTGAAGCTTTCTTT
clone_size: few; d_call: TRBD2; v_call: TRBV7-2; j_call: TRBJ2-5; cdr3_aa: CASSLAGVGETQYF; cdr3_nt: TGTGCCAGCAGTTTAGCGGGGGTCGGAGAGACCCAGTACTTC
clone_size: -; d_call: -; v_call: TRBV15; j_call: TRBJ2-7; cdr3_aa: CSASRGGEKDTQYF; cdr3_nt: TGTTCCGCCAGCAGAGGCGGGGAGAAAGATACGCAGTACTTC
clone_size: -; d_call: -; v_call: TRBV6-1; j_call: TRBJ2-7; cdr3_aa: CASSDARDNYEQYF; cdr3_nt: TGTGCCAGCAGTGACGCGCGGGATAACTACGAGCAGTACTTC
clone_size: -; d_call: -; v_call: TRBV24-1; j_call: TRBJ2-3; cdr3_aa: CATSDWRGDTQYF; cdr3_nt: TGTGCCACCAGTGATTGGAGAGGAGATACGCAGTATTTT
clone_size: -; d_call: TRBD1; v_call: TRBV7-9; j_call: TRBJ1-6; cdr3_aa: CASSDRDSSYNSPLHF; cdr3_nt: TGTGCCAGCAGCGACCGGGACAGCTCCTATAATTCACCCCTCCACTTT
clone_size: -; d_call: -; v_call: TRBV7-8; j_call: TRBJ1-1; cdr3_aa: CASSLDLSPDTQYFF; cdr3_nt: TGTGCCAGCAGCTTAGATCTGAGTCCGGATACTCAATATTTCTTT
clone_size: few; d_call: -; v_call: TRBV5-4; j_call: TRBJ2-3; cdr3_aa: CASSLGGSPDTQYF; cdr3_nt: TGTGCCAGCAGCTTGGGAGGGAGTCCCGATACGCAGTATTTT
clone_size: -; d_call: -; v_call: TRBV28; j_call: TRBJ1-4; cdr3_aa: CASRERGGVEKLFF; cdr3_nt: TGTGCCAGCAGAGAAAGGGGGGGAGTAGAAAAACTGTTTTTT
clone_size: once; d_call: -; v_call: TRBV6-1; j_call: TRBJ2-7; cdr3_aa: CASSIRVYEQYF; cdr3_nt: TGTGCCAGCAGTATCAGGGTTTACGAGCAGTACTTC
clone_size: -; d_call: -; v_call: TRBV7-9; j_call: TRBJ2-1; cdr3_aa: CASSLLADTQNFEQFF; cdr3_nt: TGTGCCAGCAGCTTACTTGCAGATACGCAGAATTTTGAGCAGTTCTTC
clone_size: -; d_call: TRBD1; v_call: TRBV5-1; j_call: TRBJ2-6; cdr3_aa: CASRQGTGANVLTF; cdr3_nt: TGCGCCAGCAGACAGGGGACTGGGGCCAACGTCCTGACTTTC
clone_size: -; d_call: -; v_call: TRBV7-3; j_call: TRBJ1-1; cdr3_aa: CASQRGGGNEPHHEAFF; cdr3_nt: TGTGCCAGCCAGAGGGGCGGGGGGAATGAACCACACCATGAAGCTTTCTTT
clone_size: -; d_call: -; v_call: TRBV5-1; j_call: TRBJ2-3; cdr3_aa: CASSVVGGDEQYF; cdr3_nt: TGTGCCAGCAGCGTAGTAGGAGGCGATGAGCAGTATTTT
clone_size: -; d_call: -; v_call: TRBV5-4; j_call: TRBJ1-2; cdr3_aa: CASSLGWRGDGYTF; cdr3_nt: TGTGCCAGCTCCCTAGGATGGAGGGGGGATGGCTACACCTTC
clone_size: once; d_call: -; v_call: TRBV2; j_call: TRBJ2-1; cdr3_aa: CASGHGGTGTLYF; cdr3_nt: TGTGCCAGCGGGCACGGGGGCACAGGAACGCTGTATTTT
clone_size: many; d_call: -; v_call: TRBV2; j_call: TRBJ2-1; cdr3_aa: CASGDGGTDTQFF; cdr3_nt: TGTGCCAGCGGGGACGGGGGCACAGATACGCAGTTCTTC
clone_size: -; d_call: -; v_call: TRBV20-1; j_call: TRBJ1-1; cdr3_aa: CSAWTSGSNNTEAFF; cdr3_nt: TGCAGTGCATGGACTAGCGGGAGTAATAACACTGAAGCTTTCTTT
clone_size: -; d_call: TRBD2; v_call: TRBV7-9; j_call: TRBJ2-1; cdr3_aa: CASSFPRSGRSDEQFF; cdr3_nt: TGTGCCAGCAGCTTTCCCAGAAGCGGGAGGAGCGATGAGCAGTTCTTC
clone_size: -; d_call: -; v_call: TRBV7-2; j_call: TRBJ2-7; cdr3_aa: CASSLSAVLSYEQYF; cdr3_nt: TGTGCCAGCAGCTTATCGGCAGTCCTCTCCTACGAGCAGTACTTC
clone_size: -; d_call: TRBD1; v_call: TRBV19; j_call: TRBJ2-3; cdr3_aa: CASSPPPVSGGASDTQYF; cdr3_nt: TGTGCCAGTAGCCCCCCACCCGTATCAGGGGGCGCGTCAGATACGCAGTATTTT
clone_size: -; d_call: -; v_call: TRBV24-1; j_call: TRBJ1-6; cdr3_aa: CATSDSKINSPLHF; cdr3_nt: TGTGCCACCAGTGATTCCAAGATTAATTCACCCCTCCACTTT
clone_size: -; d_call: -; v_call: TRBV7-3; j_call: TRBJ2-3; cdr3_aa: CASGYGGPETQYF; cdr3_nt: TGTGCCAGCGGGTACGGGGGCCCAGAGACGCAGTATTTT
clone_size: -; d_call: -; v_call: TRBV11-3; j_call: TRBJ2-1; cdr3_aa: CASSLELSGNEQFF; cdr3_nt: TGTGCCAGCAGCTTAGAGCTGTCAGGCAATGAGCAGTTCTTC
clone_size: -; d_call: -; v_call: TRBV7-9; j_call: TRBJ2-3; cdr3_aa: CASSFARSGERHYF; cdr3_nt: TGTGCCAGCAGCTTTGCGAGAAGCGGCGAGAGGCATTATTTT
clone_size: -; d_call: TRBD1; v_call: TRBV25-1; j_call: TRBJ1-6; cdr3_aa: CASSETGVKPPRHF; cdr3_nt: TGTGCCAGCAGTGAGACAGGGGTTAAACCCCCCCGCCACTTT
clone_size: -; d_call: TRBD1; v_call: TRBV29-1; j_call: TRBJ2-2; cdr3_aa: CSVRTGRNTGELFF; cdr3_nt: TGCAGCGTTCGGACAGGGAGGAACACCGGGGAGCTGTTTTTT
clone_size: -; d_call: -; v_call: TRBV5-6; j_call: TRBJ2-3; cdr3_aa: CASSFLWCLEWGPDTQYF; cdr3_nt: -
clone_size: -; d_call: TRBD1; v_call: TRBV11-3; j_call: TRBJ1-2; cdr3_aa: CASSRGQLEWNYGYTF; cdr3_nt: TGTGCCAGCAGCCGGGGACAGCTTGAATGGAACTATGGCTACACCTTC
clone_size: few; d_call: -; v_call: TRBV14; j_call: TRBJ2-5; cdr3_aa: CASSHPTSTAETQYF; cdr3_nt: TGTGCCAGCAGCCACCCCACTAGCACGGCAGAGACCCAGTACTTC
clone_size: -; d_call: -; v_call: TRBV19; j_call: TRBJ1-1; cdr3_aa: CASSMARGANNEAFF; cdr3_nt: TGTGCCAGTAGTATGGCTAGGGGAGCCAACAATGAAGCGTTCTTC